This record covers a single TCR beta chain. The antigen is unknown. Other DNA sequences from this sample encode an identical CDR3 as well. The data originate from a study of vaccination effects on CD4 cells after COVID-19. The study, taken as a whole, reports: After vaccination of healthy people, only 1 of 255 vaccine-induced clones cross-reacted with common cold coronaviruses.

The CDR3 is 14 amino acids. Deletions cut 0 bases from V and 4 bases from J, with 7 bases between. Germline CDR1 is SGHRS and CDR2 is YFSETQ. Using viral peptide pools, the ViraFEST assay grew out antigen-specific CD4+ T cells prior to sequencing. Scientists isolated CD4+ T cells after an approximately 9-day culture period ended. Two-dose BNT162b2 or mRNA-1273 vaccination was given to participants. Two million PBMC were seeded per well and grown in the presence of around 10 IU/ml IL-2 and around 9 ug/ml peptides. A half-volume exchange with IL-2 medium occurred on days 3 and 7. TCRdb keeps only in-frame clones here, not all; method: immunoSEQ multiplex PCR. This table holds 57,000 or so clones, 73% found once.

Source: CD4+ T cells from PBMCs cultured with HCoV-229E spike peptides, taken after COVID-19 vaccination. The rearrangement joins TRBV5-1 to TRBJ2-2; maybe TRBD2 (6 bases). This receptor was taken from a human donor who received a COVID-19 vaccine. Here the CDR3 reads CASSLAGGTGELFF. CDR3 bases: TGCGCCAGCAGCTTGGCCGGGGGCACCGGGGAGCTGTTTTTT.